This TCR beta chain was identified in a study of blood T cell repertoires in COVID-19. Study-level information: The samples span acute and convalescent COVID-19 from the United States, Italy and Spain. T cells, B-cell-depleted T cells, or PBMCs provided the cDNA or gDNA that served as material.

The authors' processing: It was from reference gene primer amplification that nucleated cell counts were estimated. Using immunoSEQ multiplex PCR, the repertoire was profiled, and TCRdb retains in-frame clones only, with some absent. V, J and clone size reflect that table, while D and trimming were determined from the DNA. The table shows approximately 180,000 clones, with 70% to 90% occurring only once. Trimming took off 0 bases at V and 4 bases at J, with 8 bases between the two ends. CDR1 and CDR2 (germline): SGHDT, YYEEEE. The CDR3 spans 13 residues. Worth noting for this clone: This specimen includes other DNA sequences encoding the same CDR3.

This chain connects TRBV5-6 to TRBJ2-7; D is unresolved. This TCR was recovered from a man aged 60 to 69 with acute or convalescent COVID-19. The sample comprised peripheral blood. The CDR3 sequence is CASSLAAAYEQYF. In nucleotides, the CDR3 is TGTGCCAGCAGCTTGGCTGCAGCGTACGAGCAGTACTTC.